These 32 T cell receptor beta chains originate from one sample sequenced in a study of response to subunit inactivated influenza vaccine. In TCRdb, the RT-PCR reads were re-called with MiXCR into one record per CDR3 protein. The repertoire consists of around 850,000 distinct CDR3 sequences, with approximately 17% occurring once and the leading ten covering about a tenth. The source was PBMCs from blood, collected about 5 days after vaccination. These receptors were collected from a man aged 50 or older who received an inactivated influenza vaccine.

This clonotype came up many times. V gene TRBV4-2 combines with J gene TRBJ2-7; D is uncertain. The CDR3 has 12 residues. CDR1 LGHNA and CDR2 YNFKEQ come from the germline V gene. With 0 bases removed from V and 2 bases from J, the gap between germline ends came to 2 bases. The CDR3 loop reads CASSQDAYEQYF. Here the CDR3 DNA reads TGTGCCAGCAGCCAAGATGCCTACGAGCAGTACTTC.

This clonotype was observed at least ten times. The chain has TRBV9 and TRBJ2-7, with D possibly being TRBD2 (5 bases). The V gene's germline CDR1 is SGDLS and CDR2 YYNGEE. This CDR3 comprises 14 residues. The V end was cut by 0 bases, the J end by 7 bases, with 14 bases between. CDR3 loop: CASSVVGPPGEQYF. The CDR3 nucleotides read TGTGCCAGCAGCGTAGTAGGCCCGCCGGGGGAGCAGTACTTC.

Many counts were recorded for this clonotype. The CDR3 reads CASMDSGQGGTGELFF. DNA of the CDR3: TGCGCCAGCATGGACTCGGGACAGGGGGGAACCGGGGAGCTGTTTTTT. The V gene is TRBV5-1, the J gene TRBJ2-2; 11 nucleotides agree with TRBD1. Per the germline V gene, CDR1 is SGHRS and CDR2 is YFSETQ. The junction had 9 bases not matched to a gene; V was cut back by 6 bases and J by 5 bases. CDR3 length equals 16 residues.

As DNA, the CDR3 is TGCAGTGCTAGACTGCCGGGCACAGATACGCAGTATTTT. It codes for CSARLPGTDTQYF. V usage is TRBV20-1 and J usage is TRBJ2-3; no clear D. Per germline, CDR1 DFQATT and CDR2 SNEGSKA (reference sequence). The CDR3 covers 13 residues. Trimming took 2 bases from V and 1 from J, leaving 7 bases between them.

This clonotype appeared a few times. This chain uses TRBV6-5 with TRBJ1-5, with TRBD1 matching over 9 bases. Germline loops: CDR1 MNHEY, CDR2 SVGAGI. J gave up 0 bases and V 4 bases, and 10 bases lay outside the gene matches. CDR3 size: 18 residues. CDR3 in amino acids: CASSSTQGQGISNQPQHF. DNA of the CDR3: TGTGCCAGCAGTTCCACTCAGGGACAGGGCATTAGCAATCAGCCCCAGCATTTT.

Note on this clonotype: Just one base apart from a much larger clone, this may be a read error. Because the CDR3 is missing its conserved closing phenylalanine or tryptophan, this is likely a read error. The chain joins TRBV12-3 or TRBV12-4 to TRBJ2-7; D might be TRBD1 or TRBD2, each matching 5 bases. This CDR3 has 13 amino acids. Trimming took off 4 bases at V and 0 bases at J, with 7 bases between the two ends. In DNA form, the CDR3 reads TGTGCCAGCAGTTCCGGGGCCTCCTACGAGCAGTACTTA. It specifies CASSSGASYEQYL.

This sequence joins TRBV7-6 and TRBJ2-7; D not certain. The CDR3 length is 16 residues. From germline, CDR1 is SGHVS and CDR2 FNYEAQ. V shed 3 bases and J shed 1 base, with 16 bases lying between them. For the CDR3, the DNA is TGTGCCAGCAGCTTCTTCTCATCCGGCGGTTCCTACGAGCAGTACTTC. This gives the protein CASSFFSSGGSYEQYF.

The CDR3 reads CASSWGLRGSEQFF. The CDR3 DNA is TGTGCCAGCAGCTGGGGACTAAGAGGGAGTGAGCAGTTCTTC. The genes are TRBV7-6 and TRBJ2-1; 7 bases line up with TRBD2. CDR1 and CDR2 from the germline V gene are SGHVS and FNYEAQ. CDR3 size: 14 residues. J lost 9 bases, V lost 4 bases, and 9 bases had no gene match. The complete variable domain, with remaining parts taken from reference TRBV7-6 and TRBJ2-1, reads GAGVSQSPRYKVTKRGQDVALRCDPISGHVSLYWYRQALGQGPEFLTYFNYEAQQDKSGLPNDRFSAERPEGSISTLTIQRTEQRDSAMYRCASSWGLRGSEQFFGPGTRLTVL.

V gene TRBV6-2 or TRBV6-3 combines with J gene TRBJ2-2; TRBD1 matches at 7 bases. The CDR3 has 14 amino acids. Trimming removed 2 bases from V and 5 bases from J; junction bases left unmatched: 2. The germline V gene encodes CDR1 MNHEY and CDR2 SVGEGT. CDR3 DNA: TGTGCCAGCAGTTACGGGACAGAGACCGGGGAGCTGTTTTTT. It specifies CASSYGTETGELFF.

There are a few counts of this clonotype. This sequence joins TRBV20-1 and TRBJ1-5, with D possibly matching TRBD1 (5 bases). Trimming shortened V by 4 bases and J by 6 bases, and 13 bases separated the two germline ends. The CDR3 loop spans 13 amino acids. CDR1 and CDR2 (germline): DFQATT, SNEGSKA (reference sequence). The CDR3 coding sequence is TGCAGTGCTAATCAGGGAGAGACTCAGCCCCAGCATTTT. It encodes CSANQGETQPQHF.

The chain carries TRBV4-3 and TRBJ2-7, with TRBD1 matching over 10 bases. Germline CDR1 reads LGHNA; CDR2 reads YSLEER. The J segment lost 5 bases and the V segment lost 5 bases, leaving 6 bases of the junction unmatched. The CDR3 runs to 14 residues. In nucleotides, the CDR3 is TGCGCCAGCAGCAAGACAGGGGGCATCGACGAGCAGTACTTC. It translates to CASSKTGGIDEQYF.

CDR3 residues: CASSVQTGNGEQYF. DNA of the CDR3: TGTGCCAGCAGCGTACAGACAGGGAACGGCGAGCAGTACTTC. The rearrangement links TRBV9 to TRBJ2-7, with 7 bases that match TRBD1. V was pared by 1 base and J by 6 bases, with 7 bases of the junction left unmatched. The germline V gene has CDR1 SGDLS and CDR2 YYNGEE. This CDR3 contains 14 residues.

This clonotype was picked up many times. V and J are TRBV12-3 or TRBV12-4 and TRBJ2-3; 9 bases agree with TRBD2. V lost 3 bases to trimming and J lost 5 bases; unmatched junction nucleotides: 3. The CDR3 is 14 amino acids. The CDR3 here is CASSLAGGQDTQYF. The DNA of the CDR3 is TGTGCCAGCAGTTTGGCGGGGGGGCAAGATACGCAGTATTTT.

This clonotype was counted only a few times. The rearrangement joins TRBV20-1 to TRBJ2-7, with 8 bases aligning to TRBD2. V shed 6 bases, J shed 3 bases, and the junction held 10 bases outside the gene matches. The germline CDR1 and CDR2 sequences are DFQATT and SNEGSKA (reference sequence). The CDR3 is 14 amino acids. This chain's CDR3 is CSALNSGKGYEQYF. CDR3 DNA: TGCAGTGCACTTAATAGCGGGAAGGGCTACGAGCAGTACTTC.

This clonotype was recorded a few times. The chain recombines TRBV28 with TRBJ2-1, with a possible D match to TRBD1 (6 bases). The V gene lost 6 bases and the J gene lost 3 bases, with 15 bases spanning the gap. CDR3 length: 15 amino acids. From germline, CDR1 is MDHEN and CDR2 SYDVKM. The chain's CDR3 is CASRILGTNYNEQFF. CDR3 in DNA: TGTGCCAGCAGGATACTCGGGACAAACTACAATGAGCAGTTCTTC.

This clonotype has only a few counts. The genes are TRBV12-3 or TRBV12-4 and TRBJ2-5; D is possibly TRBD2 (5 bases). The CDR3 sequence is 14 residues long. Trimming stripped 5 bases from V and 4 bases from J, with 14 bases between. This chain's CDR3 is CASSPRPRGETQYF. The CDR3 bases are TGTGCCAGCAGTCCCCGACCTCGGGGAGAGACCCAGTACTTC.

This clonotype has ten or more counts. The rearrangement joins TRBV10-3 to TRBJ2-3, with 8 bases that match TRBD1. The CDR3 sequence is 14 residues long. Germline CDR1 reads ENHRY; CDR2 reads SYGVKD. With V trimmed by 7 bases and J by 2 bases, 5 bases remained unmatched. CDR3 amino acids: CAITPGGNTDTQYF. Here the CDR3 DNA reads TGTGCCATCACCCCAGGGGGCAACACAGATACGCAGTATTTT.

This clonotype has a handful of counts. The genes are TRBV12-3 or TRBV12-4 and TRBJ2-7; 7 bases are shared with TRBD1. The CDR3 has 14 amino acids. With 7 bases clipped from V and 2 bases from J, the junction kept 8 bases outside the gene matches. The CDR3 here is CASTKGDRAYEQYF. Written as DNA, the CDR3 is TGTGCCAGCACCAAGGGGGACAGAGCCTACGAGCAGTACTTC.

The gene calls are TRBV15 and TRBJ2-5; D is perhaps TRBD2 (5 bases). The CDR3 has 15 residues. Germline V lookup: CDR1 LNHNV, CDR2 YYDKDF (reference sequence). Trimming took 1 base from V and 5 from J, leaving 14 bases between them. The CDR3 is CATSRGGTGKETQYF. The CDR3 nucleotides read TGTGCCACCAGCAGAGGGGGTACGGGAAAGGAGACCCAGTACTTC.

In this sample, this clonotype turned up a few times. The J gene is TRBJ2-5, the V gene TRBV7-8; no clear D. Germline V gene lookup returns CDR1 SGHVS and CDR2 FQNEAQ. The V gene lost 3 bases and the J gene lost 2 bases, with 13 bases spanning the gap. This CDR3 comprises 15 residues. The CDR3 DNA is TGTGCCAGCAGCTTGTTCACTAATAAACAAGAGACCCAGTACTTC. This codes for CASSLFTNKQETQYF.

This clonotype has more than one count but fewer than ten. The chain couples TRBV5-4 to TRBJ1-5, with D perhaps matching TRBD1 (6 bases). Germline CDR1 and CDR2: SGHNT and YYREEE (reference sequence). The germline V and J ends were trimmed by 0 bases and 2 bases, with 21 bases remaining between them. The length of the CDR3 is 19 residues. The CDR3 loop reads CASSLDRATNLEGNQPQHF. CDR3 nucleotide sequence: TGTGCCAGCAGCTTGGACAGGGCGACTAATTTGGAAGGCAATCAGCCCCAGCATTTT. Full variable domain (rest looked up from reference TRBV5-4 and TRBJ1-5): ETGVTQSPTHLIKTRGQQVTLRCSSQSGHNTVSWYQQALGQGPQFIFQYYREEENGRGNFPPRFSGLQFPNYSSELNVNALELDDSALYLCASSLDRATNLEGNQPQHFGDGTRLSIL.

CDR3 sequence: CASSGQAHNYGYTF. DNA for the CDR3: TGTGCCAGCAGCGGACAGGCCCATAACTATGGCTACACCTTC. The rearrangement links TRBV2 to TRBJ1-2; 7 bases agree with TRBD1. Trimming at V came to 6 bases and at J to 1 base, leaving 5 bases not matched to a gene. Germline V gene sequence: CDR1 SNHLY, CDR2 FYNNEI. This CDR3 has 14 amino acids.

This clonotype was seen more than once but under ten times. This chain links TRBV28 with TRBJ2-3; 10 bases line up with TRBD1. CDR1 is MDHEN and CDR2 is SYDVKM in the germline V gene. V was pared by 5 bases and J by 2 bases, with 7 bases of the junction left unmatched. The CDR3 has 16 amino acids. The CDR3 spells CASSAQGQGYTDTQYF. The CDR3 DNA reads TGTGCCAGCAGTGCCCAGGGACAGGGGTACACAGATACGCAGTATTTT.

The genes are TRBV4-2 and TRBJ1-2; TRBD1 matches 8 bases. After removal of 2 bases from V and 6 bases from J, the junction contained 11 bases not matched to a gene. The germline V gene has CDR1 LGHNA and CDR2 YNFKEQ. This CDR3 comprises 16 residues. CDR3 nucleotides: TGTGCCAGCAGCCAATACCCGGACAGGGCGTTTAATGGCTACACCTTC. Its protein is CASSQYPDRAFNGYTF.

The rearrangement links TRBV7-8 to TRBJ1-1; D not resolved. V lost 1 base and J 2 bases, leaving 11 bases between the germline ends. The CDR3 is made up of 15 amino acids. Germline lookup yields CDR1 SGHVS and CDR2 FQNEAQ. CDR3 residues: CASSLDLLVNTEAFF. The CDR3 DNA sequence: TGTGCCAGCAGCTTAGATTTACTGGTAAACACTGAAGCTTTCTTT.

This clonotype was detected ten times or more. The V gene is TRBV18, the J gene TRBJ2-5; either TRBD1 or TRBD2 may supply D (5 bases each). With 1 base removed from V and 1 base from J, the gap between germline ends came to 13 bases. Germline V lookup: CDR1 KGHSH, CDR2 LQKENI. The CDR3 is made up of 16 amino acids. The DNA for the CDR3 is TGTGCCAGCTCACCACTTCCCGGGACGGTCCAAGAGACCCAGTACTTC. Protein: CASSPLPGTVQETQYF.

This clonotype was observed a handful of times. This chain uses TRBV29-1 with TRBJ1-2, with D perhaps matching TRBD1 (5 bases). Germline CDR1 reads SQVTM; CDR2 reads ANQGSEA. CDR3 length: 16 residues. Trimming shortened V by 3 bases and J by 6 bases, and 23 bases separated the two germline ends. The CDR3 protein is CSVEEITSRAHHGYTF. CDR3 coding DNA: TGCAGCGTTGAGGAGATCACTTCCAGGGCCCACCATGGCTACACCTTC. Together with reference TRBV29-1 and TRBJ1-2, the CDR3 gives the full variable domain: SAVISQKPSRDICQRGTSLTIQCQVDSQVTMMFWYRQQPGQSLTLIATANQGSEATYESGFVIDKFPISRPNLTFSTLTVSNMSPEDSSIYLCSVEEITSRAHHGYTFGSGTRLTVV.

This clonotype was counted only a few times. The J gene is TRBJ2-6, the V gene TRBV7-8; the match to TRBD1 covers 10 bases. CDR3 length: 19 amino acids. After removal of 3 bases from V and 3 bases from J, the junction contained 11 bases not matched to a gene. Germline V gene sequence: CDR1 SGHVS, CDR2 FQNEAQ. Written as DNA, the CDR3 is TGTGCCAGCAGCTTGGAGTGGGACAGGGGTCCTTTTGGGGCCAACGTCCTGACTTTC. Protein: CASSLEWDRGPFGANVLTF.

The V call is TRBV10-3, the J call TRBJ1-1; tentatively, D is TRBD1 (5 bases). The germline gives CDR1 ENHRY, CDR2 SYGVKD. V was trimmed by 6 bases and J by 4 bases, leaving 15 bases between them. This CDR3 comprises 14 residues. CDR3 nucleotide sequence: TGTGCCATCAGATCCCTCGCAGGGTCCACTGAAGCTTTCTTT. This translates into CAIRSLAGSTEAFF.

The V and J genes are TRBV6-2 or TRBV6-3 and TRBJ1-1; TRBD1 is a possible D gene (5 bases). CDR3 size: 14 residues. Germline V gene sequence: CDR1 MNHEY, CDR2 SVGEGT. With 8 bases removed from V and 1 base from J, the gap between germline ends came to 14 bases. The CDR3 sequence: CASGPGQPNTEAFF. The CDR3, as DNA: TGTGCCAGCGGCCCGGGGCAGCCGAACACTGAAGCTTTCTTT.

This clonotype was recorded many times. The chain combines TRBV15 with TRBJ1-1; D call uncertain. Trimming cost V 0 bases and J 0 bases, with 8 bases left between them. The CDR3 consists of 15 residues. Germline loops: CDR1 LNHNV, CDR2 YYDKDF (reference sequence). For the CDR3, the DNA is TGTGCCACCAGCAGAGATATAACGGTGAACACTGAAGCTTTCTTT. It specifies CATSRDITVNTEAFF.

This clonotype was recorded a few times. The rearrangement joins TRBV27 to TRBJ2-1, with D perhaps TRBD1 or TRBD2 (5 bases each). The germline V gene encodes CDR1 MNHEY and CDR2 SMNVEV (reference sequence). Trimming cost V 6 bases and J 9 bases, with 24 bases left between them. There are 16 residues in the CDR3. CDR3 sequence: CASRPLLVGRWGEQFF. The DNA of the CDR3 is TGTGCCAGCAGACCACTGCTGGTGGGACGCTGGGGTGAGCAGTTCTTC.